This entry lists 26 T cell receptor beta chains sequenced from one sample in a study of blood T cells in healthy people across ages. A second PCR of roughly 6 to 12 cycles used a sample-barcoded 5' primer and a J-beta primer mix. TCRdb re-analysed the 5' RACE reads in MiXCR, keeping a single row per CDR3 protein. The sample consists of over 1,300,000 distinct CDR3 sequences, approximately 59% of them appearing once. The sequenced material came from blood. All receptors come from a man aged 18-30 years in good health.

This clonotype was seen a handful of times. The rearrangement links TRBV29-1 to TRBJ2-7, with no clear D. The CDR3 length is 15 residues. The V end lost 4 bases, the J end lost 4 bases, and 20 bases lay between the germline ends. Germline-derived CDR1 and CDR2 are SQVTM and ANQGSEA. Here the CDR3 DNA reads TGCAGCGTTGGCCCCCTACACAGTAAACCGTACGAGCAGTACTTC. Amino acids: CSVGPLHSKPYEQYF.

V is TRBV7-9 and J is TRBJ1-4, with 7 bases matching TRBD1. This CDR3 has 17 amino acids. Germline V gives CDR1 SEHNR, CDR2 FQNEAQ (reference sequence). V dropped 0 bases and J dropped 5; count of bases not matched to a gene: 9. The CDR3 DNA sequence: TGTGCCAGCAGCTTAGCGTCTCGCCGGGACAGCAATGAAAAACTGTTTTTT. Translated, it gives CASSLASRRDSNEKLFF.

The chain has TRBV4-1 and TRBJ2-3; 9 bases are shared with TRBD2. There are 16 residues in the CDR3. V lost 5 bases and J lost 4; bases outside the gene matches: 10. Germline-derived CDR1 and CDR2 are MGHRA and YSYEKL. The CDR3 is CASSSRALAGADTQYF. The CDR3 nucleotides read TGCGCCAGCAGCTCCCGGGCCTTAGCGGGGGCAGATACGCAGTATTTT.

This sequence joins TRBV12-3 or TRBV12-4 and TRBJ2-5; TRBD1 agrees at 8 bases. TRBJ2-7 explains the end of the DNA better; the J call may be wrong. This CDR3 spans 16 amino acids. DNA of the CDR3: TGTGCCAGCAGTTTAGGACAGGGGCCCCCCCTGAACGAGCAGTACTTC. It translates to CASSLGQGPPLNEQYF.

The V call is TRBV11-1, the J call TRBJ2-2; TRBD2 matches 12 bases. Germline V lookup: CDR1 SGHAT, CDR2 FQDESV (reference sequence). Trimming removed 4 bases from V and 4 bases from J; junction bases left unmatched: 25. This CDR3 contains 23 residues. CDR3 in amino acids: CASSWPGQGHPSRLAGATGELFF. CDR3 bases: TGTGCCAGCAGCTGGCCGGGACAGGGGCACCCTTCAAGACTAGCGGGAGCCACCGGGGAGCTGTTTTTT.

This clonotype was seen a handful of times. The chain links TRBV4-2 to TRBJ2-7; a possible D gene is TRBD2 (5 bases). Germline V gives CDR1 LGHNA, CDR2 YNFKEQ. Trimming stripped 1 base from V and 3 bases from J, with 10 bases between. The CDR3 runs 14 residues. CDR3 sequence (DNA): TGTGCCAGCAGCCAAGGGCCGGGAAACTACGAGCAGTACTTC. Residues: CASSQGPGNYEQYF.

Here the CDR3 DNA reads TGTGCCAGCACGGCGCTCCCCACAGATACGCAGTATTTT. Protein product: CASTALPTDTQYF. The rearrangement links TRBV6-2 or TRBV6-3 to TRBJ2-3, with D hard to call. V dropped 7 bases and J dropped 2 bases, with 10 bases sitting between them. Germline loops: CDR1 MNHEY, CDR2 SVGEGT. This CDR3 has 13 amino acids.

V is TRBV20-1 and J is TRBJ2-3; tentatively, D is TRBD2 (6 bases). Trimming took off 5 bases at V and 1 base at J, with 10 bases between the two ends. The CDR3 runs 13 residues. Germline values: CDR1 DFQATT, CDR2 SNEGSKA (reference sequence). CDR3 in DNA: TGCAGTGCTGGGCGGGGAGGCACAGATACGCAGTATTTT. Its protein product is CSAGRGGTDTQYF.

The chain has TRBV4-1 and TRBJ2-4; 7 positions agree with TRBD1. The J call is in doubt because the DNA end fits TRBJ2-7 better. CDR1 and CDR2 from the germline V gene are MGHRA and YSYEKL. This CDR3 region has 17 residues. The CDR3 region is CASSQLTDRTLTYEQYF. The CDR3 DNA is TGCGCCAGCAGCCAATTAACGGACAGGACTTTAACCTACGAGCAGTACTTC.

As regards this clonotype: The junction and the germline gene differ at one end; a read error may be behind it. V gene TRBV7-2 combines with J gene TRBJ1-6, with D possibly TRBD1 on 6 matching bases. The CDR3 loop spans 14 amino acids. The germline V gene has CDR1 SGHTA and CDR2 FQGNSA. CDR3 bases: TGTGCCAGCAGGTTTACAGGGACCAATTCATCCCTCCACTTT. Protein product: CASRFTGTNSSLHF.

The chain recombines TRBV2 with TRBJ2-7; D is ambiguous. Germline V lookup: CDR1 SNHLY, CDR2 FYNNEI. This CDR3 region has 14 residues. The V gene lost 3 bases and the J gene lost 2 bases, with 11 bases spanning the gap. In nucleotides, the CDR3 is TGTGCCAGCAGTGAGTCCTCAAGCACCTACGAGCAGTACTTC. This encodes CASSESSSTYEQYF.

V and J are TRBV20-1 and TRBJ2-7; possibly TRBD1 for D (6 bases). Germline values: CDR1 DFQATT, CDR2 SNEGSKA (reference sequence). V was clipped by 6 bases and J by 2 bases, with 17 bases between them. This CDR3 spans 14 amino acids. The CDR3, as DNA: TGCAGTGCAACCAGTTACAGGGTACCCTACGAGCAGTACTTC. It codes for CSATSYRVPYEQYF.

This clonotype was seen a handful of times. The CDR3 sequence is CASSQSPSGDQETQYF. CDR3 in DNA: TGCGCCAGCAGCCAAAGCCCCTCGGGGGACCAAGAGACCCAGTACTTC. The genes are TRBV4-3 and TRBJ2-5; a weak D match, TRBD2 (6 bases). Germline V gives CDR1 LGHNA, CDR2 YSLEER. CDR3 length: 16 residues. Trimming cost V 2 bases and J 0 bases, with 13 bases left between them.

This clonotype was observed at least ten times. This chain links TRBV20-1 with TRBJ1-2, with unresolved D. The length of the CDR3 is 14 residues. Trimming left V 4 bases short and J 4 bases short, with 16 bases between. Germline assignment: CDR1 DFQATT and CDR2 SNEGSKA (reference sequence). The DNA of the CDR3 is TGCAGTGCTAAGAAAGCCACCGACGTCTATGGCTACACCTTC. It translates to CSAKKATDVYGYTF.

The chain is built from TRBV13 and TRBJ2-1, with D possibly TRBD2 on 6 matching bases. The germline V gene encodes CDR1 PRHDT and CDR2 FYEKMQ (reference sequence). Trimming removed 4 bases from V and 6 bases from J, with 13 bases in between. This CDR3 region has 14 residues. The CDR3 nucleotides read TGTGCCAGCAGCTACCTCGGGGGAATCAATGAGCAGTTCTTC. It specifies CASSYLGGINEQFF.

This sequence joins TRBV7-9 and TRBJ2-1; 8 positions match TRBD2. The CDR3 is 14 amino acids. The V gene end was trimmed by 5 bases and the J gene end by 6 bases; junction bases not matched to a gene: 6. CDR1 is SEHNR and CDR2 is FQNEAQ in the germline V gene (reference sequence). The CDR3 sequence: CASSKTSVGNEQFF. The CDR3 DNA is TGTGCCAGCAGCAAGACTAGCGTCGGCAATGAGCAGTTCTTC.

This rearrangement joins TRBV7-9 to TRBJ1-4; 8 bases agree with TRBD1. The length of the CDR3 is 16 residues. CDR1 is SEHNR and CDR2 is FQNEAQ in the germline V gene (reference sequence). V was clipped by 5 bases and J by 7 bases; unmatched bases: 12. The CDR3 here is CASSLYSGGVGEKLFF. In nucleotides, the CDR3 is TGTGCCAGCAGCCTTTACTCAGGGGGCGTGGGTGAAAAACTGTTTTTT.

The chain combines TRBV11-2 with TRBJ2-7, with D possibly TRBD2 on 6 matching bases. The germline V and J ends were trimmed by 5 bases and 5 bases, with 16 bases remaining between them. CDR3 length equals 14 residues. CDR1 is SGHAT, CDR2 FQNNGV, per germline. The CDR3 region has the DNA TGTGCCAGCAGCCACAGTAGCGGACCCGACGAGCAGTACTTC. Translating it yields CASSHSSGPDEQYF.

The chain recombines TRBV11-2 with TRBJ2-5; 10 nucleotides agree with TRBD2. Germline CDR1 reads SGHAT; CDR2 reads FQNNGV. The V segment lost 3 bases and the J segment 1 base; nucleotides outside the gene matches: 5. There are 16 residues in the CDR3. The CDR3 coding sequence is TGTGCCAGCAGCTTTAGGACTAGCGGAGCCCAAGAGACCCAGTACTTC. It encodes CASSFRTSGAQETQYF.

The rearrangement joins TRBV4-3 to TRBJ2-5; D might be TRBD1 or TRBD2, each matching 5 bases. The CDR3 runs 15 residues. Germline CDR1 and CDR2: LGHNA and YSLEER. Trimming removed 1 base from V and 4 bases from J, with 13 bases in between. Here the CDR3 reads CASSQADLGGETQYF. CDR3 coding DNA: TGCGCCAGCAGCCAAGCCGACCTTGGGGGAGAGACCCAGTACTTC.

This CDR3 is CASSTEIYGYTF. In nucleotides, the CDR3 is TGTGCCAGCAGCACAGAGATCTATGGCTACACCTTC. The rearrangement uses TRBV7-9 and TRBJ1-2, with D unresolved. Germline CDR1 and CDR2: SEHNR and FQNEAQ (reference sequence). V shed 5 bases and J shed 4 bases, with 8 bases lying between them. The CDR3 spans 12 residues. Full variable domain (rest looked up from reference TRBV7-9 and TRBJ1-2): DTGVSQNPRHKITKRGQNVTFRCDPISEHNRLYWYRQTLGQGPEFLTYFQNEAQLEKSRLLSDRFSAERPKGSFSTLEIQRTEQGDSAMYLCASSTEIYGYTFGSGTRLTVV.

This clonotype was counted only a few times. This rearrangement joins TRBV12-3 or TRBV12-4 to TRBJ2-3, with TRBD2 identical over 8 bases. Trimming at V came to 6 bases and at J to 3 bases, leaving 5 bases not matched to a gene. This CDR3 is built from 14 residues. The CDR3 here is CASRTAGVTDTQYF. The CDR3 bases are TGTGCCAGCAGGACAGCGGGAGTGACAGATACGCAGTATTTT.

This clonotype appeared once. The rearrangement uses TRBV5-1 and TRBJ2-3; D may be TRBD1 or TRBD2 (5 bases each). The germline V gene has CDR1 SGHRS and CDR2 YFSETQ. V shed 9 bases and J shed 2 bases, with 10 bases lying between them. The CDR3 length is 12 residues. In DNA form, the CDR3 reads TGCGCCATCTGGGACCTCACAGATACGCAGTATTTT. Protein product: CAIWDLTDTQYF. Full variable domain (remainder filled in from reference TRBV5-1 and TRBJ2-3): KAGVTQTPRYLIKTRGQQVTLSCSPISGHRSVSWYQQTPGQGLQFLFEYFSETQRNKGNFPGRFSGRQFSNSRSEMNVSTLELGDSALYLCAIWDLTDTQYFGPGTRLTVL.

This clonotype was counted between two and nine times. The V call is TRBV14, the J call TRBJ1-1; D remains unclear. V lost 6 bases to trimming and J lost 3 bases, with 8 bases between them. This CDR3 region has 12 residues. Per the germline V gene, CDR1 is SGHDN and CDR2 is FVKESK. The CDR3 reads CASSGLHTEAFF. CDR3 in DNA: TGTGCCAGCAGTGGTCTGCACACTGAAGCTTTCTTT.

The J gene is TRBJ2-7, the V gene TRBV6-2 or TRBV6-3; 8 bases are shared with TRBD1. J was trimmed by 0 bases and V by 5 bases; bases with no gene match: 12. CDR3 size: 17 residues. Per the germline V gene, CDR1 is MNHEY and CDR2 is SVGEGT. CDR3 sequence reads: CASSARPGQASSYEQYF. The CDR3 DNA follows: TGTGCCAGCAGTGCCCGCCCGGGACAGGCGTCCTCCTACGAGCAGTACTTC.

The chain employs TRBV7-9 and TRBJ2-7; TRBD1 matches at 7 bases. This CDR3 is built from 15 residues. CDR1 SEHNR and CDR2 FQNEAQ come from the germline V gene (reference sequence). With 5 bases clipped from V and 2 bases from J, the junction kept 9 bases outside the gene matches. The CDR3 loop reads CASSASRDSTYEQYF. DNA for the CDR3: TGTGCCAGCAGCGCGTCCCGGGACAGTACCTACGAGCAGTACTTC.